One and the same sample provided the 12 T cell receptor beta chains below, sequenced in a study of vaccination effects on CD4 cells after COVID-19. Sequenced by immunoSEQ multiplex PCR; TCRdb stores in-frame clones only, minus some. The profile shows 9,500 to 15,000 clones, over 60% of them singletons. Antigen-specific CD4+ T cells were first expanded with viral peptide pools by the ViraFEST assay and only then sequenced. At the end of 10 days of culture, CD4+ T cells were isolated. The participants, recipients of two vaccine doses, got either BNT162b2 or mRNA-1273. These TCRs are of unknown antigen specificity. The specimen was CD4+ T cells from PBMCs cultured with SARS-CoV-2 spike peptides, collected after COVID-19 vaccination. The receptor source for this set is a human donor who received a COVID-19 vaccine.

The rearrangement joins TRBV27 to TRBJ1-1; D remains unclear. The CDR3 is made up of 13 amino acids. The germline CDR1 and CDR2 sequences are MNHEY and SMNVEV (reference sequence). V was cut by 3 bases and J by 10 bases, with 15 bases left in between. This CDR3 reads CASSFAGEMTAFF. DNA for the CDR3: TGTGCCAGCAGTTTTGCCGGGGAAATGACAGCTTTCTTT.

The CDR3 nucleotides read TGTGCCAGCAGTGATTGGGATGAAGCTTTCTTT. Translated, it gives CASSDWDEAFF. The chain uses TRBV2 and TRBJ1-1; D gene uncertain. CDR1 and CDR2 (germline): SNHLY, FYNNEI. V dropped 3 bases and J dropped 7 bases, with 6 bases sitting between them. The CDR3 has 11 amino acids.

V gene TRBV6-2 or TRBV6-3 combines with J gene TRBJ2-7, with unresolved D. This CDR3 is built from 11 residues. In germline, CDR1 is MNHEY, CDR2 SVGEGT. Trimming took 4 bases from V and 4 from J, leaving 5 bases between them. DNA for the CDR3: TGTGCCAGCAGTTCGCGGTACGAGCAGTACTTC. It encodes CASSSRYEQYF.

The rearrangement uses TRBV4-2 and TRBJ1-2, with 7 positions matching TRBD1. The V gene end was trimmed by 4 bases and the J gene end by 3 bases; junction bases not matched to a gene: 8. Per the germline V gene, CDR1 is LGHNA and CDR2 is YNFKEQ. CDR3 length: 15 residues. Here the CDR3 reads CASSRGQAAHYGYTF. For the CDR3, the DNA is TGTGCCAGCAGCCGTGGACAGGCCGCGCACTATGGCTACACCTTC.

The rearrangement links TRBV30 to TRBJ2-7, with D possibly TRBD2 on 7 matching bases. This CDR3 is built from 14 residues. Germline V gene sequence: CDR1 GTSNPN, CDR2 SVGIG (reference sequence). V lost 2 bases and J lost 2, with 13 bases in between. The CDR3 sequence: CAWSRGGGTYEQYF. The CDR3 DNA follows: TGTGCCTGGAGTCGAGGGGGGGGGACCTACGAGCAGTACTTC.

The chain combines TRBV5-4 with TRBJ1-1; D gene ambiguous. CDR1 and CDR2 (germline): SGHNT, YYREEE (reference sequence). The V gene lost 1 base and the J gene lost 11 bases, with 12 bases spanning the gap. This CDR3 comprises 12 residues. CDR3: CASSLHGRCAFF. CDR3 sequence (DNA): TGTGCCAGCAGCTTGCACGGGAGGTGCGCTTTCTTT.

The rearrangement links TRBV7-2 to TRBJ2-1, with unresolved D. CDR1 and CDR2 from the germline V gene are SGHTA and FQGNSA. Trimming stripped 2 bases from V and 6 bases from J, with 11 bases between. The CDR3 loop spans 14 amino acids. The DNA for the CDR3 is TGTGCCAGCAGCTTATATAACCCCGTCAATGAGCAGTTCTTC. Encoded protein: CASSLYNPVNEQFF.

V and J are TRBV11-2 and TRBJ2-7; D is ambiguous. Trimming left V 0 bases short and J 7 bases short, with 13 bases between. This CDR3 region has 14 residues. CDR1 is SGHAT and CDR2 is FQNNGV in the germline V gene. The CDR3 loop is CASSLEGTSREQYF. The CDR3 nucleotides are TGTGCCAGCAGCTTAGAGGGCACATCGAGGGAGCAGTACTTC.

The chain links TRBV20-1 to TRBJ1-1; D gene ambiguous. Germline V CDR1 and CDR2: DFQATT, SNEGSKA (reference sequence). The germline V and J ends were trimmed by 5 bases and 1 base, with 2 bases remaining between them. The CDR3 consists of 10 residues. In DNA, the CDR3 is TGCAGTGCTCCGAACACTGAAGCTTTCTTT. This encodes CSAPNTEAFF.

The chain joins TRBV5-1 to TRBJ2-3; tentatively, D is TRBD1 or TRBD2 (6 bases each). V lost 3 bases, J lost 6 bases, and 14 bases lay in between. This CDR3 is 14 amino acids long. CDR1 SGHRS and CDR2 YFSETQ come from the germline V gene. The CDR3 sequence is CASSSSGAGDTQYF. CDR3 nucleotides: TGCGCCAGCAGCTCTTCGGGGGCGGGGGATACGCAGTATTTT.

This clone is labeled medium-sized (0.01 to 0.1%). V usage is TRBV30 and J usage is TRBJ1-4; 9 nucleotides agree with TRBD1. V lost 5 bases, J lost 6 bases, and 4 bases stayed unmatched. Per the germline V gene, CDR1 is GTSNPN and CDR2 is SVGIG (reference sequence). The CDR3 runs to 13 residues. This chain's CDR3 is CAWGTGQDEKLFF. The CDR3 nucleotides read TGTGCCTGGGGGACAGGGCAGGATGAAAAACTGTTTTTT.

This clone is judged medium-sized (0.01 to 0.1%). The V gene is TRBV19, the J gene TRBJ1-6; TRBD1 agrees at 9 bases. Trimming cost V 3 bases and J 7 bases; bases outside gene matches: 1. The CDR3 spans 14 residues. CDR1 is LNHDA, CDR2 SQIVND, per germline (reference sequence). CDR3 sequence reads: CASSIGTGNSPLHF. In DNA form, the CDR3 reads TGTGCCAGTAGTATTGGGACAGGGAATTCACCCCTCCACTTT.